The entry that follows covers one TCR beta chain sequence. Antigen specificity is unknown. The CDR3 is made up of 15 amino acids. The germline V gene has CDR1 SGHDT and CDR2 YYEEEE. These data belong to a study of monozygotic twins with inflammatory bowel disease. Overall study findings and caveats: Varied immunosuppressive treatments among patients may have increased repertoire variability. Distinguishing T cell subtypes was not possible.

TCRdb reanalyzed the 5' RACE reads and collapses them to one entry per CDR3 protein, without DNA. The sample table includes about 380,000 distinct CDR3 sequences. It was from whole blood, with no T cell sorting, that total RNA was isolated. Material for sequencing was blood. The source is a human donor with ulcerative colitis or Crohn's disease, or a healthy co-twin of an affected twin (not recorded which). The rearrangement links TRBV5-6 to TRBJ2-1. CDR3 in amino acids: CASSLRQVIFNEQFF.